Listed below are T cell receptor beta chains from one sample, sequenced in a study of T-cell reconstitution after alpha-beta-depleted transplantation in children. MiXCR, run by TCRdb on the PCR reads, gives a single entry per CDR3 protein. Of some 250,000 distinct CDR3 sequences listed, 12% were seen once; the top ten hold 2% to 3%. Sequences were derived from PBMCs from the stem cell graft donor, sampled from the stem cell graft. These receptors were obtained from a human donor who donated a stem cell graft to a child with acute lymphoblastic leukemia. CDR3s include the opening cysteine and the closing phenylalanine or tryptophan. D genes are given only for firm matches. Not all rows give a size; the values are once, few, many and, for expanded clones, a class.

J | size | V | D | CDR3 | DNA
TRBJ2-3 | many | TRBV2 | TRBD2 | CASSEDGPWTSGDTQYF | TGTGCCAGCAGTGAAGACGGACCGTGGACTAGCGGGGATACGCAGTATTTT
TRBJ2-7 | - | TRBV10-3 | - | CAISDIQEARDEQYF | TGTGCCATCAGTGATATACAGGAGGCACGCGACGAGCAGTACTTC
TRBJ1-5 | many | TRBV6-1 | TRBD1 | CASSAGTGGKAQHF | TGTGCCAGCAGTGCCGGGACAGGGGGGAAGGCCCAGCATTTT
TRBJ2-1 | many | TRBV5-1 | - | CASSPGAYNEQFF | TGCGCCAGCAGCCCTGGAGCCTACAATGAGCAGTTCTTC
TRBJ2-1 | many | TRBV19 | TRBD1 | CASSDRGPYNEQFF | TGTGCCAGCTCCGACAGGGGTCCCTACAATGAGCAGTTCTTC
TRBJ2-4 | many | TRBV5-1 | TRBD2 | CASSLDPGLAGIAKNIQYF | TGCGCCAGCAGTTTGGACCCGGGACTAGCGGGGATAGCCAAAAACATTCAGTACTTC
TRBJ2-1 | many | TRBV6-2/TRBV6-3 | TRBD1 | CASKDRNNEQFF | TGTGCCAGCAAGGACAGGAACAATGAGCAGTTCTTC
TRBJ2-7 | few | TRBV20-1 | TRBD1 | CSARGTTGKGYEQYF | TGCAGTGCTAGAGGGACGACAGGGAAAGGCTACGAGCAGTACTTC
TRBJ2-1 | - | TRBV12-3/TRBV12-4 | TRBD1 | CASSTGTGFFNEQFF | TGTGCCAGCAGTACCGGGACAGGTTTTTTCAATGAGCAGTTCTTC
TRBJ2-3 | few | TRBV4-3 | TRBD2 | CASSQRAGRTDTQYF | TGCGCCAGCAGCCAGAGAGCGGGGCGCACAGATACGCAGTATTTT
TRBJ2-1 | many | TRBV2 | TRBD2 | CASSRLAGGGEQFF | TGTGCCAGCAGTCGACTAGCGGGGGGAGGAGAGCAGTTCTTC
TRBJ1-6 | many | TRBV20-1 | - | CSAEGGPANSPLHF | TGCAGTGCAGAGGGGGGACCAGCCAATTCACCCCTCCACTTT
TRBJ2-1 | many | TRBV18 | TRBD1 | CASSRQGREYNEQFF | TGTGCCAGCTCTCGACAGGGAAGGGAGTACAATGAGCAGTTCTTC
TRBJ2-7 | few | TRBV20-1 | - | CSARSWDLSYEQYF | TGCAGTGCTAGGTCGTGGGACCTTTCCTACGAGCAGTACTTC
TRBJ2-6 | many | TRBV5-1 | TRBD2 | CASSLVSGGSGANVLTF | TGCGCCAGCAGCTTGGTATCGGGAGGCAGCGGGGCCAACGTCCTGACTTTC
TRBJ1-2 | many | TRBV20-1 | - | CSAGEGRDGYTF | TGCAGTGCCGGGGAGGGCAGGGATGGCTACACCTTC
TRBJ1-4 | many | TRBV27 | - | CASSLSGRDKLFF | TGTGCCAGCAGTTTATCAGGAAGGGATAAACTGTTTTTT
TRBJ2-1 | many | TRBV10-2 | TRBD2 | CASSESSGGAGEQFF | TGCGCCAGCAGTGAGTCTAGCGGGGGGGCTGGTGAGCAGTTCTTC
TRBJ2-1 | - | TRBV4-2 | TRBD2 | CATSQEAGVFDEQFF | TGTGCCACCAGCCAAGAGGCGGGAGTCTTTGATGAGCAGTTCTTC
TRBJ2-1 | many | TRBV5-1 | TRBD2 | CASSLTGTSGSNEQFF | TGCGCCAGCAGCTTGACAGGGACTAGCGGGAGCAATGAGCAGTTCTTC
TRBJ2-2 | many | TRBV11-1 | TRBD2 | CASSFRLAEISNTGELFF | TGTGCCAGCAGCTTTCGACTAGCGGAAATATCGAACACCGGGGAGCTGTTTTTT
TRBJ2-7 | many | TRBV20-1 | TRBD1 | CSAGETGGSYEQYF | TGCAGTGCTGGAGAGACAGGGGGAAGCTACGAGCAGTACTTC
TRBJ2-1 | many | TRBV20-1 | - | CSAQTSFSYNEQFF | TGCAGTGCACAGACTAGTTTCTCCTACAATGAGCAGTTCTTC
TRBJ1-5 | many | TRBV12-3/TRBV12-4 | - | CASSLNPPQPQHF | TGTGCCAGCAGTTTAAACCCCCCACAGCCCCAGCATTTT
TRBJ1-3 | many | TRBV7-3 | - | CASSLRPMGDSGNTIYF | TGTGCCAGCAGCTTAAGGCCCATGGGGGACTCTGGAAACACCATATATTTT
TRBJ2-5 | many | TRBV28 | TRBD1 | CASSTPGQVQETQYF | TGTGCCAGCAGCACCCCTGGACAGGTACAAGAGACCCAGTACTTC
TRBJ1-1 | many | TRBV12-3/TRBV12-4 | TRBD1 | CASSPQRGTGATEAFF | TGTGCCAGCAGTCCTCAGAGAGGGACAGGGGCCACTGAAGCTTTCTTT
TRBJ2-4 | - | TRBV18 | - | CASSLDLRAKNIQYF | TGTGCCAGCTCGCTCGACCTGAGGGCCAAAAACATTCAGTACTTC
TRBJ1-5 | - | TRBV6-2/TRBV6-3 | - | CASSYSVSPGQPQHF | TGTGCCAGCAGTTACTCGGTCTCCCCCGGGCAGCCCCAGCATTTT
TRBJ2-1 | many | TRBV12-3/TRBV12-4 | TRBD2 | CASRFAGGNEQFF | TGTGCCAGCAGATTTGCGGGGGGCAATGAGCAGTTCTTC
TRBJ2-2 | - | TRBV19 | TRBD1 | CASIKRAGTGASLNTGELFF | TGTGCCAGTATCAAGAGAGCCGGGACAGGGGCCTCTCTGAACACCGGGGAGCTGTTTTTT
TRBJ1-2 | many | TRBV7-9 | - | CASSHRETVDGYTF | TGTGCCAGCAGTCACCGAGAGACAGTCGATGGCTACACCTTC
TRBJ2-7 | many | TRBV28 | TRBD2 | CASSLDASGGPAVGEQYF | TGTGCCAGCAGTTTAGATGCTAGCGGGGGTCCTGCAGTTGGGGAGCAGTACTTC
TRBJ1-4 | many | TRBV6-1 | - | CASSGRAREKLFF | TGTGCCAGCAGCGGCCGGGCCCGGGAAAAACTGTTTTTT
TRBJ1-1 | few | TRBV30 | - | CAWSATSRRMNTEAFF | TGTGCCTGGAGTGCCACGTCCCGGCGGATGAACACTGAAGCTTTCTTT
TRBJ2-3 | many | TRBV20-1 | TRBD2 | CSAGPSGSTDTQYF | TGCAGTGCCGGGCCTAGCGGTAGCACAGATACGCAGTATTTT
TRBJ2-3 | many | TRBV24-1 | - | CATSDHKTDTQYF | TGTGCCACCAGTGACCACAAGACAGATACGCAGTATTTT
TRBJ1-1 | once | TRBV12-3/TRBV12-4 | - | CAICLTRTGRWSENTEAFF | TGTGCCATCTGTTTAACCCGAACTGGGAGGTGGAGTGAGAACACTGAAGCTTTCTTT
TRBJ2-5 | many | TRBV29-1 | - | CSVEKENYQETQYF | TGCAGCGTGGAAAAGGAAAACTACCAAGAGACCCAGTACTTC
TRBJ2-1 | many | TRBV10-3 | TRBD2 | CAIAGTGARTSGRTSSYNEQFF | TGTGCCATCGCGGGGACAGGGGCCCGGACTAGCGGGAGGACGAGCTCCTACAATGAGCAGTTCTTC
TRBJ1-5 | many | TRBV18 | - | CASSLGRYDNQPQHF | TGTGCCAGCTCACTCGGACGGTATGACAATCAGCCCCAGCATTTT
TRBJ2-5 | many | TRBV29-1 | TRBD1 | CSVFLDRGETQYF | TGCAGCGTTTTTCTCGACAGGGGAGAGACCCAGTACTTC
TRBJ1-6 | - | TRBV3-1 | - | CASSLIESRSPLHF | TGTGCCAGCAGCCTAATAGAGAGTCGATCACCCCTCCACTTT
TRBJ2-7 | - | TRBV30 | - | CAWSVTGRPYEQYF | TGTGCCTGGAGTGTCACAGGGAGGCCCTACGAGCAGTACTTC
TRBJ2-7 | many | TRBV19 | - | CATGQSSYEQYF | TGTGCCACCGGACAGTCCTCCTACGAGCAGTACTTC
TRBJ2-3 | many | TRBV15 | TRBD2 | CATSRDLAGTDTQYF | TGTGCCACCAGCAGAGATCTAGCGGGCACAGATACGCAGTATTTT
TRBJ2-1 | many | TRBV20-1 | - | CSAQDEGEQFF | TGCAGTGCTCAGGACGAGGGTGAGCAGTTCTTC
TRBJ2-1 | many | TRBV5-1 | - | CASSLKQVNEQFF | TGCGCCAGCAGCTTGAAACAAGTAAATGAGCAGTTCTTC